These 30 T cell receptor beta chains share one sample of origin, sequenced in a study of regulatory T cells in long-lasting Graves disease. Arm-PCR of CDR3 regions with iRepertoire HTBI primers generated TCR beta libraries. TCRdb analysed the multiplex PCR reads with MiXCR anew, one entry per CDR3 protein. The repertoire has 300,000 or so distinct CDR3 sequences, roughly a fifth of them found once; the top ten carry 29%. Time point given: persistent/refractory GD, antithyroid drugs over 5 years with positive TRAb. PBMC RNA served as the TCR library source. This sample comprised peripheral blood mononuclear cells (PBMCs), obtained when the disease was refractory, from a patient treated with antithyroid drugs. The receptors were gathered from a female donor with Graves disease.

This clonotype was detected many times. CDR3 bases: TGTGCCAGCAGTCTTCAGGGGAGCGCCTACGAGCAGTACTTC. It yields the protein CASSLQGSAYEQYF. This sequence joins TRBV12-3 or TRBV12-4 and TRBJ2-7; possible D gene TRBD1, 6 bases. This CDR3 region has 14 residues. Trimming took 5 bases from V and 2 from J, leaving 13 bases between them.

The chain is built from TRBV11-2 and TRBJ2-7, with a tentative D call TRBD2 (5 bases). The CDR3 runs 16 residues. Deletions cut 1 base from V and 2 bases from J, with 15 bases between. Per germline, CDR1 SGHAT and CDR2 FQNNGV. CDR3 loop: CASSLGRSPPTYEQYF. The CDR3 DNA follows: TGTGCCAGCAGCTTAGGGAGGTCCCCACCGACCTACGAGCAGTACTTC.

This clonotype was seen repeatedly, ten times or more. The chain links TRBV15 to TRBJ2-7; unclear D gene. This CDR3 contains 17 residues. The germline V gene has CDR1 LNHNV and CDR2 YYDKDF (reference sequence). Trimming cost V 0 bases and J 1 base, with 16 bases left between them. CDR3 coding DNA: TGTGCCACCAGCAGAGAAGTGGTGGCTGGGATTTCCTACGAGCAGTACTTC. Amino acids: CATSREVVAGISYEQYF.

The gene calls are TRBV12-3 or TRBV12-4 and TRBJ2-5; maybe TRBD1 (6 bases). The CDR3 is 16 amino acids. V lost 3 bases to trimming and J lost 2 bases, with 16 bases between them. CDR3 coding DNA: TGTGCCAGCAGTTTTGGGTGGGGGCTTACTCAAGAGACCCAGTACTTC. Residues: CASSFGWGLTQETQYF.

This clonotype was detected many times. The chain has TRBV7-8 and TRBJ2-7; D may match TRBD1 or TRBD2 (5 bases each). Germline V gene data show CDR1 as SGHVS and CDR2 as FQNEAQ. V was cut by 5 bases and J by 4 bases, with 12 bases left in between. The CDR3 consists of 13 residues. CDR3 DNA: TGTGCCAGCAGCCCGGGGCCGATTTACGAGCAGTACTTC. Protein sequence: CASSPGPIYEQYF.

To note about this clonotype: This sequence may be a read error, since a much larger clone differs from it by one base. This sequence joins TRBV10-3 and TRBJ2-5, with a possible D match to TRBD2 (6 bases). V lost 7 bases to trimming and J lost 5 bases, with 14 bases between them. The CDR3 is 13 residues long. Looked up from germline, CDR1 is ENHRY and CDR2 is SYGVKD. CDR3 sequence reads: CAINKGLQETQYF. In DNA form, the CDR3 reads TGTGCCATCAACAAGGGACTCCAGGAGACCCAGTACTTC.

The CDR3: CASSIDITGDEAFF. CDR3 nucleotides: TGTGCCAGTAGTATAGATATAACAGGCGACGAAGCTTTCTTT. J is TRBJ1-1 and V is TRBV19; D is possibly TRBD1 (5 bases). V was trimmed by 0 bases and J by 8 bases, leaving 13 bases between them. Germline values: CDR1 LNHDA, CDR2 SQIVND (reference sequence). This CDR3 is 14 amino acids long.

This clonotype was counted only a few times. A much larger clone differs by one base, so this may be a read error. The chain is built from TRBV2 and TRBJ1-2; no clear D gene. CDR1 is SNHLY, CDR2 FYNNEI, per germline. The CDR3 covers 13 residues. Trimming took off 8 bases at V and 5 bases at J, with 15 bases between the two ends. The CDR3 reads CASLGVWGYGYTF. The CDR3 DNA reads as TGTGCCAGCCTAGGCGTCTGGGGATATGGCTACACCTTC. The whole variable domain, remainder taken from reference TRBV2 and TRBJ1-2, is EPEVTQTPSHQVTQMGQEVILRCVPISNHLYFYWYRQILGQKVEFLVSFYNNEISEKSEIFDDQFSVERPDGSNFTLKIRSTKLEDSAMYFCASLGVWGYGYTFGSGTRLTVV.

In its sample, this clonotype was seen a few times. The rearrangement joins TRBV29-1 to TRBJ1-1; no reliable D call. Per germline, CDR1 SQVTM and CDR2 ANQGSEA. Trimming removed 5 bases at V and 11 bases at J, with 15 bases between. The CDR3 sequence is 11 residues long. CDR3 amino acids: CSVKLSLGAFF. For the CDR3, the DNA is TGCAGCGTTAAACTGTCCCTTGGGGCTTTCTTT.

This clonotype showed up many times. The rearrangement uses TRBV2 and TRBJ1-1, with D perhaps TRBD1 (6 bases). V was shortened by 0 bases and J by 5 bases, with 13 bases between the two germline ends. The CDR3 loop spans 15 amino acids. Germline V gene data show CDR1 as SNHLY and CDR2 as FYNNEI. The CDR3 sequence: CASSEASTGKTEAFF. The DNA of the CDR3 is TGTGCCAGCAGTGAAGCCTCTACAGGGAAGACTGAAGCTTTCTTT. The full variable domain, rest sourced from reference TRBV2 and TRBJ1-1, is EPEVTQTPSHQVTQMGQEVILRCVPISNHLYFYWYRQILGQKVEFLVSFYNNEISEKSEIFDDQFSVERPDGSNFTLKIRSTKLEDSAMYFCASSEASTGKTEAFFGQGTRLTVV.

This clonotype showed up many times. The chain combines TRBV6-1 with TRBJ2-2; TRBD1 might be the D (5 bases). CDR1 is MNHNS, CDR2 SASEGT, per germline. The V and J ends lost 2 bases and 6 bases respectively, with 10 bases between them. The CDR3 extends over 14 amino acids. CDR3 sequence (DNA): TGTGCCAGCAGTGAACAGGGTTCGTCCGGGGAGCTGTTTTTT. It codes for CASSEQGSSGELFF.

This clonotype was seen at least ten times. As DNA, the CDR3 is TGTGCAGTCAGTGGTGTTGAAGCTTTCTTT. Its protein product is CAVSGVEAFF. This chain uses TRBV2 with TRBJ1-1; D uncertain. Germline-derived CDR1 and CDR2 are SNHLY and FYNNEI. The CDR3 extends over 10 amino acids.

The chain combines TRBV20-1 with TRBJ2-7, with 7 bases identical to TRBD1. In germline, CDR1 is DFQATT, CDR2 SNEGSKA (reference sequence). This CDR3 is 15 amino acids long. V shed 2 bases, J shed 3 bases, and the junction held 10 bases outside the gene matches. The CDR3 DNA is TGCAGTGCTAGAACGCCGGGACAGATCTACTACGAGCAGTACTTC. It yields the protein CSARTPGQIYYEQYF.

This chain uses TRBV4-1 with TRBJ2-5, with 9 positions matching TRBD1. The CDR3 runs to 16 residues. V trimming: 4 bases; J trimming: 2 bases; junction bases outside the gene matches: 8. CDR1 is MGHRA and CDR2 is YSYEKL in the germline V gene. CDR3 coding DNA: TGCGCCAGCAGCCTGGGGGGGACAGGGCAACAAGAGACCCAGTACTTC. This codes for CASSLGGTGQQETQYF.

V gene TRBV9 combines with J gene TRBJ1-2; D not resolved. CDR1 is SGDLS and CDR2 is YYNGEE in the germline V gene. Deletions cut 3 bases from V and 0 bases from J, with 15 bases between. This CDR3 has 16 amino acids. Written as DNA, the CDR3 is TGTGCCAGCAGCGCTCTTACCCCGAGTTCTAACTATGGCTACACCTTC. The encoded protein is CASSALTPSSNYGYTF.

This clonotype was counted at least ten times. The V call is TRBV20-1, the J call TRBJ2-7, with 7 bases that match TRBD1. CDR3 length: 12 residues. Germline V gives CDR1 DFQATT, CDR2 SNEGSKA (reference sequence). V gave up 6 bases and J gave up 4 bases; unmatched junction bases: 6. CDR3 sequence reads: CSAHRDSYEQYF. The CDR3 DNA reads TGCAGTGCCCACCGGGACAGTTACGAGCAGTACTTC.

This chain uses TRBV20-1 with TRBJ2-7; TRBD2 is a possible D gene (6 bases). From germline, CDR1 is DFQATT and CDR2 SNEGSKA (reference sequence). The V and J ends lost 3 bases and 1 base respectively, with 10 bases between them. The CDR3 extends over 13 amino acids. CDR3 residues: CSARSSESYEQYF. The DNA for the CDR3 is TGCAGTGCTAGGTCTAGCGAGTCCTACGAGCAGTACTTC.

As regards this clonotype: This clone may be a read error of a much larger clone one base away. The rearrangement joins TRBV7-2 to TRBJ1-1; 9 bases are a match to TRBD1. Losses at the gene ends were 5 bases for V and 0 bases for J; bases not matched to a gene: 4. This CDR3 spans 15 amino acids. In germline, CDR1 is SGHTA, CDR2 FQGNSA. The CDR3 protein is CASSGTGSMNTEAFF. CDR3 in DNA: TGTGCCAGCAGCGGGACAGGGAGCATGAACACTGAAGCTTTCTTT.

This clonotype was detected many times. J is TRBJ1-2 and V is TRBV29-1, with a tentative D call TRBD1 (5 bases). Trimming took off 7 bases at V and 0 bases at J, with 15 bases between the two ends. Germline CDR1 and CDR2: SQVTM and ANQGSEA. CDR3 length equals 14 residues. CDR3 region: CSAPVGGSNYGYTF. As DNA, the CDR3 is TGCAGCGCTCCCGTGGGGGGGTCTAACTATGGCTACACCTTC.

This clonotype was observed at least ten times. V usage is TRBV18 and J usage is TRBJ1-1; D gene ambiguous. The CDR3 extends over 14 amino acids. Germline V gene sequence: CDR1 KGHSH, CDR2 LQKENI. Deletions cut 4 bases from V and 1 base from J, with 10 bases between. CDR3: CASSRAVWNTEAFF. The CDR3 DNA reads TGTGCCAGCTCACGGGCAGTTTGGAACACTGAAGCTTTCTTT.

The V call is TRBV9, the J call TRBJ2-1; 8 bases map to TRBD1. V shed 4 bases, J shed 6 bases, and the junction held 12 bases outside the gene matches. Germline loops: CDR1 SGDLS, CDR2 YYNGEE. The CDR3 totals 16 residues. CDR3 nucleotide sequence: TGTGCCAGCAGCTCTAGGGGGGACAGGTATGCCAATGAGCAGTTCTTC. Translation: CASSSRGDRYANEQFF. Based on the CDR3 plus reference TRBV9 and TRBJ2-1, the full variable domain is DSGVTQTPKHLITATGQRVTLRCSPRSGDLSVYWYQQSLDQGLQFLIQYYNGEERAKGNILERFSAQQFPDLHSELNLSSLELGDSALYFCASSSRGDRYANEQFFGPGTRLTVL.

CDR3 loop: CASSPGGLDEQYF. CDR3 sequence (DNA): TGTGCCAGCTCTCCAGGGGGCCTGGACGAGCAGTACTTC. The chain recombines TRBV18 with TRBJ2-7; 8 bases line up with TRBD1. In germline, CDR1 is KGHSH, CDR2 LQKENI. CDR3 length: 13 residues. Trimming cost V 6 bases and J 5 bases; bases outside gene matches: 6. Based on the CDR3 plus reference TRBV18 and TRBJ2-7, the full variable domain is NAGVMQNPRHLVRRRGQEARLRCSPMKGHSHVYWYRQLPEEGLKFMVYLQKENIIDESGMPKERFSAEFPKEGPSILRIQQVVRGDSAAYFCASSPGGLDEQYFGPGTRLTVT.

The sample holds many counts of this clonotype. The chain recombines TRBV29-1 with TRBJ1-1; unclear D gene. This CDR3 contains 12 residues. Germline lookup yields CDR1 SQVTM and CDR2 ANQGSEA. V was cut by 7 bases and J by 0 bases, with 9 bases left in between. The CDR3 DNA is TGCAGCGGGAGCAGGCTGAACACTGAAGCTTTCTTT. It yields the protein CSGSRLNTEAFF.

This clonotype was detected many times. The rearrangement joins TRBV20-1 to TRBJ2-7, with TRBD2 matching over 11 bases. From germline, CDR1 is DFQATT and CDR2 SNEGSKA (reference sequence). This CDR3 is built from 15 residues. After removal of 7 bases from V and 5 bases from J, the junction contained 13 bases not matched to a gene. CDR3 in amino acids: CSVLDLAGGRDEQYF. In DNA form, the CDR3 reads TGCAGTGTCCTTGACCTAGCGGGAGGCAGGGACGAGCAGTACTTC.

The rearrangement links TRBV6-1 to TRBJ2-1, with 9 bases matching TRBD1. From germline, CDR1 is MNHNS and CDR2 SASEGT. This CDR3 comprises 15 residues. Trimming cost V 6 bases and J 5 bases; bases outside gene matches: 8. The CDR3 region has the DNA TGTGCCAGCAGCTCCCGGGACAGGGTACACAATGAGCAGTTCTTC. It yields the protein CASSSRDRVHNEQFF.

This clonotype was detected only a few times. This chain connects TRBV20-1 to TRBJ1-1; D not resolved. The germline gives CDR1 DFQATT, CDR2 SNEGSKA (reference sequence). V was pared by 1 base and J by 4 bases, with 13 bases between. The length of the CDR3 is 14 residues. CDR3 residues: CSARVVTGRTEAFF. CDR3 sequence (DNA): TGCAGTGCTAGAGTTGTCACCGGGCGCACTGAAGCTTTCTTT.

There are many counts of this clonotype. The chain recombines TRBV2 with TRBJ1-6; the D gene is possibly TRBD1 (6 bases). Germline V gives CDR1 SNHLY, CDR2 FYNNEI. The CDR3 spans 14 residues. The V end was cut by 5 bases, the J end by 6 bases, with 11 bases between. This CDR3 reads CASSIGGSNSPLHF. CDR3 bases: TGTGCCAGCAGTATCGGGGGCTCTAATTCACCCCTCCACTTT.

This clonotype has at least ten counts. A much larger clone lies one base from this, so it may be a read error. This rearrangement joins TRBV6-2 or TRBV6-3 to TRBJ2-7; D is uncertain. Germline values: CDR1 MNHEY, CDR2 SVGEGT. The CDR3 is made up of 11 amino acids. The ends were cut back, 2 bases at V and 6 bases at J, with 5 bases in the middle. The CDR3 spells CASSYGFEQYF. CDR3 sequence (DNA): TGTGCCAGCAGTTACGGGTTCGAGCAGTACTTC.

In this sample, this clonotype turned up many times. J is TRBJ1-2 and V is TRBV6-1, with TRBD1 identical over 9 bases. CDR3 size: 14 residues. Trimming at V came to 5 bases and at J to 2 bases, leaving 3 bases not matched to a gene. CDR1 and CDR2 from the germline V gene are MNHNS and SASEGT. The CDR3 loop is CASSPQGANYGYTF. Written as DNA, the CDR3 is TGTGCCAGCAGTCCACAGGGGGCGAACTATGGCTACACCTTC.

V and J are TRBV19 and TRBJ2-7, with D unclear. Trimming removed 4 bases at V and 2 bases at J, with 15 bases between. Germline V lookup: CDR1 LNHDA, CDR2 SQIVND (reference sequence). This CDR3 has 15 amino acids. The CDR3 loop reads CASSSAWTEPYEQYF. The CDR3 DNA reads TGTGCCAGTAGTAGCGCCTGGACGGAGCCCTACGAGCAGTACTTC. The full variable domain, in which reference TRBV19 and TRBJ2-7 provide the parts outside the CDR3, is DGGITQSPKYLFRKEGQNVTLSCEQNLNHDAMYWYRQDPGQGLRLIYYSQIVNDFQKGDIAEGYSVSREKKESFPLTVTSAQKNPTAFYLCASSSAWTEPYEQYFGPGTRLTVT.